This T cell receptor (beta chain) emerged from a study of blood T cell repertoires in COVID-19. Study information: Samples came from the United States, Italy and Spain, spanning acute and convalescent COVID-19.

This CDR3 is built from 15 residues. CDR1 MGHRA and CDR2 YSYEKL come from the germline V gene. V lost 0 bases and J 2 bases, leaving 10 bases between the germline ends. In the original analysis: The authors estimated nucleated cell counts from reference gene primer amplification. TCRdb's copy holds only in-frame clones and misses some; the assay was immunoSEQ multiplex PCR. V and J calls and clone size are copied from that table; D and trimming were computed from the DNA. This table has a few hundred thousand clones, roughly 90% appearing once. The Seattle site enrolled patients during active infection and followed them longitudinally.

The J gene is TRBJ1-1, the V gene TRBV4-1; D call uncertain. The receptor was derived from a woman between 25 and 40 years old with COVID-19, enrolled during active disease. Source material: peripheral blood. CDR3 DNA sequence: TGCGCCAGCAGCCAAGATCCTCCTCCCAACACTGAAGCTTTCTTT. Translation: CASSQDPPPNTEAFF.